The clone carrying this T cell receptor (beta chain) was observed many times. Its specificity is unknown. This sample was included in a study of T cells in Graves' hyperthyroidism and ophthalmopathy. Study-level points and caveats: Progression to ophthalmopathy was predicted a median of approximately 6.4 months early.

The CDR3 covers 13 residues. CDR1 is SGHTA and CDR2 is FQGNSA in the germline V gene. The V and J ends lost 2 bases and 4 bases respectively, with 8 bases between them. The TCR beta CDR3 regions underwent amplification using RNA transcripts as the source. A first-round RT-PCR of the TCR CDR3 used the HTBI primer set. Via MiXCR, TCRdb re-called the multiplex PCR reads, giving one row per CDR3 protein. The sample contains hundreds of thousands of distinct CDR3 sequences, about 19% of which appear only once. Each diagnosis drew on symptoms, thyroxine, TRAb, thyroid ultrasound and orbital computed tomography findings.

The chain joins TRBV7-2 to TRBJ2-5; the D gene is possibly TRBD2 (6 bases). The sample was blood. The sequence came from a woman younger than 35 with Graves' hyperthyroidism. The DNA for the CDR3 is TGTGCCAGCAGCTTATGGCGGGGAGAGACCCAGTACTTC. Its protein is CASSLWRGETQYF.